These 28 T cell receptor beta chains were all obtained from the same sample, sequenced in a study of blood T cell repertoires in COVID-19. Here immunoSEQ multiplex PCR was the method, and the copy in TCRdb shows in-frame clones only, minus some. The repertoire has 200,000 to 250,000 clones, 80% to 90% of them found once; the top ten carry around 3%. The sequenced sample was peripheral blood. The receptors originated from a man between 45 and 60 years old who had recovered from COVID-19.

The chain recombines TRBV7-8 with TRBJ1-5, with 7 nucleotides matching TRBD1. V shed 5 bases and J 0 bases; nucleotides not matched to a gene: 10. Germline loops: CDR1 SGHVS, CDR2 FQNEAQ. This CDR3 region has 17 residues. CDR3 in DNA: TGTGCCAGCAGCCGACTCGACAGGGATCATAGCAATCAGCCCCAGCATTTT. Residues: CASSRLDRDHSNQPQHF.

At least ten counts were recorded for this clone. The rearrangement uses TRBV28 and TRBJ1-5; 8 nucleotides line up with TRBD1. This CDR3 spans 17 amino acids. Per the germline V gene, CDR1 is MDHEN and CDR2 is SYDVKM. V lost 3 bases and J lost 0; bases outside the gene matches: 7. As DNA, the CDR3 is TGTGCCAGCAGTTTGCAGGGGGCAGGTAATAGCAATCAGCCCCAGCATTTT. Protein product: CASSLQGAGNSNQPQHF.

The chain is built from TRBV5-6 and TRBJ2-5; TRBD2 matches 8 bases. V was pared by 4 bases and J by 6 bases, with 5 bases of the junction left unmatched. Germline values: CDR1 SGHDT, CDR2 YYEEEE. The CDR3 sequence is 13 residues long. This chain's CDR3 is CASSKGTRQTQYF. The CDR3 DNA is TGTGCCAGCAGCAAAGGGACTAGGCAGACCCAGTACTTC.

This clone was counted ten times or more. CDR3 loop: CSVESAGGLGETQYF. Here the CDR3 DNA reads TGCAGCGTTGAAAGCGCGGGAGGGCTAGGGGAGACCCAGTACTTC. This chain joins TRBV29-1 and TRBJ2-5, with 9 bases aligning to TRBD2. Germline lookup yields CDR1 SQVTM and CDR2 ANQGSEA. V lost 2 bases to trimming and J lost 5 bases; unmatched junction nucleotides: 9. This CDR3 contains 15 residues. Filled out from reference TRBV29-1 and TRBJ2-5, the complete variable domain reads SAVISQKPSRDICQRGTSLTIQCQVDSQVTMMFWYRQQPGQSLTLIATANQGSEATYESGFVIDKFPISRPNLTFSTLTVSNMSPEDSSIYLCSVESAGGLGETQYFGPGTRLLVL.

As regards this clone: This CDR3 is also generated by other DNA sequences in the sample. This chain links TRBV12-3 or TRBV12-4 with TRBJ2-1; no reliable D call. Deletions cut 7 bases from V and 0 bases from J, with 4 bases between. The CDR3 is 12 residues long. In nucleotides, the CDR3 is TGTGCCAGCACGGGCTCCTACAATGAGCAGTTCTTC. Translated, it gives CASTGSYNEQFF.

The gene calls are TRBV11-2 and TRBJ2-7; unclear D gene. Germline V gives CDR1 SGHAT, CDR2 FQNNGV. V was clipped by 2 bases and J by 5 bases, with 10 bases between them. This CDR3 comprises 13 residues. Written as DNA, the CDR3 is TGTGCCAGCAGCTTAAAGCCGGAGCACGAGCAGTACTTC. Its protein product is CASSLKPEHEQYF.

The V and J genes are TRBV10-3 and TRBJ2-7, with 9 bases identical to TRBD2. CDR3 length equals 15 residues. The V segment lost 0 bases and the J segment 0 bases; nucleotides outside the gene matches: 0. Germline-derived CDR1 and CDR2 are ENHRY and SYGVKD. CDR3 region: CAISESLAGSYEQYF. The CDR3 nucleotides read TGTGCCATCAGTGAGTCACTAGCGGGCTCCTACGAGCAGTACTTC.

The rearrangement links TRBV10-1 to TRBJ2-1, with 7 bases lining up with TRBD1. In germline, CDR1 is WNHNN, CDR2 SYGVQD (reference sequence). The ends lost 0 bases at V and 7 bases at J; junction bases unmatched: 6. The CDR3 spans 15 residues. CDR3 bases: TGCGCCAGCAGTGAGTCGGTACCAGGGGGAAATGAGCAGTTCTTC. Its protein is CASSESVPGGNEQFF.

This clone appeared once. The V and J genes are TRBV30 and TRBJ2-2, with a weak D call TRBD2 (5 bases). Germline V gene data show CDR1 as GTSNPN and CDR2 as SVGIG (reference sequence). Trimming stripped 2 bases from V and 0 bases from J, with 16 bases between. The CDR3 spans 17 residues. CDR3 sequence (DNA): TGTGCCTGGAGTCGGGGATCAACTGCCCCGAACACCGGGGAGCTGTTTTTT. Protein sequence: CAWSRGSTAPNTGELFF.

The chain is built from TRBV27 and TRBJ2-3, with 10 nucleotides matching TRBD2. CDR1 is MNHEY, CDR2 SMNVEV, per germline (reference sequence). The CDR3 is made up of 16 amino acids. J lost 3 bases, V lost 1 base, and 4 bases had no gene match. The CDR3 spells CASSLLASGSTDTQYF. The CDR3 DNA sequence: TGTGCCAGCAGTTTATTGGCTAGCGGGAGTACAGATACGCAGTATTTT.

This chain joins TRBV19 and TRBJ1-6; 8 nucleotides line up with TRBD1. V trimming: 6 bases; J trimming: 4 bases; junction bases outside the gene matches: 8. The CDR3 is 16 amino acids. Germline CDR1 and CDR2: LNHDA and SQIVND (reference sequence). CDR3 region: CASSAPTGVYNSPLHF. The CDR3 bases are TGTGCCAGTAGCGCCCCGACAGGGGTGTATAATTCACCCCTCCACTTT. The whole variable domain, filled in from reference TRBV19 and TRBJ1-6, reads DGGITQSPKYLFRKEGQNVTLSCEQNLNHDAMYWYRQDPGQGLRLIYYSQIVNDFQKGDIAEGYSVSREKKESFPLTVTSAQKNPTAFYLCASSAPTGVYNSPLHFGNGTRLTVT.

This chain connects TRBV2 to TRBJ2-3; D unclear. With 3 bases removed from V and 2 bases from J, the gap between germline ends came to 15 bases. The CDR3 sequence is 16 residues long. Looked up from germline, CDR1 is SNHLY and CDR2 is FYNNEI. The CDR3 DNA sequence: TGTGCCAGCAGTGATCCGTTGGGCAGGATCACAGATACGCAGTATTTT. It codes for CASSDPLGRITDTQYF.

The V call is TRBV6-1, the J call TRBJ2-1, with 11 nucleotides matching TRBD1. J was trimmed by 2 bases and V by 2 bases; bases with no gene match: 8. CDR1 MNHNS and CDR2 SASEGT come from the germline V gene. This CDR3 is 18 amino acids long. Written as DNA, the CDR3 is TGTGCCAGCAGTGAAAACCCCCGGACAGGGGGCCCCTACAATGAGCAGTTCTTC. Its translation: CASSENPRTGGPYNEQFF.

This clone was detected once. CDR3 sequence: CASSTESYNEQFF. DNA of the CDR3: TGTGCCAGCAGCACGGAGTCCTACAATGAGCAGTTCTTC. V and J are TRBV6-2 or TRBV6-3 and TRBJ2-1; D is unclear. V was trimmed by 6 bases and J by 1 base, leaving 7 bases between them. The germline gives CDR1 MNHEY, CDR2 SVGEGT. This CDR3 has 13 amino acids.

This clone is a singleton in its sample. This chain links TRBV10-3 with TRBJ2-5, with TRBD2 matching over 7 bases. CDR1 and CDR2 (germline): ENHRY, SYGVKD. This CDR3 has 15 residues. V trimming: 0 bases; J trimming: 9 bases; junction bases outside the gene matches: 10. The DNA for the CDR3 is TGTGCCATCAGTGAGTCGTCTAGCGGACCCTTGGCCCAGTACTTC. This gives the protein CAISESSSGPLAQYF.

The J gene is TRBJ2-6, the V gene TRBV11-2; maybe TRBD2 (6 bases). Trimming took off 3 bases at V and 0 bases at J, with 12 bases between the two ends. Germline V gives CDR1 SGHAT, CDR2 FQNNGV. The CDR3 extends over 17 amino acids. The CDR3 region has the DNA TGTGCCAGCAGCTTTAATATCGGGAGCTCTGGGGCCAACGTCCTGACTTTC. Its translation is CASSFNIGSSGANVLTF. The entire variable domain, with the rest obtained from reference TRBV11-2 and TRBJ2-6, is as follows: EAGVAQSPRYKIIEKRQSVAFWCNPISGHATLYWYQQILGQGPKLLIQFQNNGVVDDSQLPKDRFSAERLKGVDSTLKIQPAKLEDSAVYLCASSFNIGSSGANVLTFGAGSRLTVL.

This chain joins TRBV19 and TRBJ2-1, with 7 bases matching TRBD2. CDR1 is LNHDA and CDR2 is SQIVND in the germline V gene (reference sequence). The CDR3 spans 15 residues. After removal of 5 bases from V and 3 bases from J, the junction contained 7 bases not matched to a gene. The CDR3 DNA follows: TGTGCCAGTAGTCGGGGGGTAGCTAGCTACAATGAGCAGTTCTTC. This codes for CASSRGVASYNEQFF.

The CDR3, as DNA: TGTGCCAGCAGCGTAGACCCTAGCGGGAGCGGTTACGAGCAGTACTTC. Amino acid sequence: CASSVDPSGSGYEQYF. The J gene is TRBJ2-7, the V gene TRBV9; TRBD2 agrees at 10 bases. In germline, CDR1 is SGDLS, CDR2 YYNGEE. With V trimmed by 0 bases and J by 4 bases, 7 bases remained unmatched. This CDR3 spans 16 amino acids.

This rearrangement joins TRBV6-6 to TRBJ1-6; maybe TRBD1 (6 bases). V dropped 4 bases and J dropped 3 bases, with 7 bases sitting between them. The germline V gene encodes CDR1 MNHNY and CDR2 SVGAGI (reference sequence). The CDR3 is 14 amino acids. CDR3 protein: CASSSQGYNSPLHF. The CDR3 DNA reads as TGTGCCAGCAGTTCACAGGGCTATAATTCACCCCTCCACTTT.

The rearrangement joins TRBV19 to TRBJ2-1; 8 positions agree with TRBD2. This CDR3 spans 16 amino acids. In germline, CDR1 is LNHDA, CDR2 SQIVND (reference sequence). V lost 0 bases to trimming and J lost 0 bases; unmatched junction nucleotides: 1. The CDR3 loop reads CASSIDGRASYNEQFF. The CDR3 DNA reads as TGTGCCAGTAGTATAGACGGGAGGGCCTCCTACAATGAGCAGTTCTTC.

The V call is TRBV29-1, the J call TRBJ2-2, with 7 bases that match TRBD2. Per germline, CDR1 SQVTM and CDR2 ANQGSEA. The V segment lost 7 bases and the J segment 5 bases; nucleotides outside the gene matches: 10. The CDR3 extends over 14 amino acids. For the CDR3, the DNA is TGCAGCGCGCTCCGGGAGCGGGGAACCGGGGAGCTGTTTTTT. Encoded protein: CSALRERGTGELFF.

This chain links TRBV19 with TRBJ1-5; 8 bases match TRBD1. Per germline, CDR1 LNHDA and CDR2 SQIVND (reference sequence). This CDR3 region has 16 residues. The ends lost 7 bases at V and 1 base at J; junction bases unmatched: 9. CDR3 DNA sequence: TGTGCCAGTAAGGGACAGGCGACCTTGAGCAATCAGCCCCAGCATTTT. Amino acids: CASKGQATLSNQPQHF.

J is TRBJ2-1 and V is TRBV28; D might be TRBD2 (6 bases). Per germline, CDR1 MDHEN and CDR2 SYDVKM. Trimming stripped 6 bases from V and 8 bases from J, with 17 bases between. The CDR3 extends over 14 amino acids. The CDR3 region has the DNA TGTGCCAGCAGCACAGGCGCGCGGAGGGATGAGCAGTTCTTC. It codes for CASSTGARRDEQFF.

The chain is built from TRBV19 and TRBJ1-4, with D perhaps TRBD1 (5 bases). The CDR3 is 15 amino acids. Trimming removed 1 base at V and 4 bases at J, with 10 bases between. Per germline, CDR1 LNHDA and CDR2 SQIVND (reference sequence). This CDR3 reads CASSIGGGFNEKLFF. In nucleotides, the CDR3 is TGTGCCAGTAGTATAGGCGGGGGATTTAATGAAAAACTGTTTTTT.

The V call is TRBV28, the J call TRBJ1-5; D remains unclear. The V end lost 5 bases, the J end lost 2 bases, and 16 bases lay between the germline ends. The CDR3 consists of 16 residues. Germline loops: CDR1 MDHEN, CDR2 SYDVKM. Here the CDR3 reads CASSTPGPVGNQPQHF. Here the CDR3 DNA reads TGTGCCAGCAGTACGCCAGGCCCCGTCGGCAATCAGCCCCAGCATTTT.

This clone was found a few times. The rearrangement uses TRBV6-5 and TRBJ1-4, with D possibly matching TRBD1 (6 bases). The V end lost 6 bases, the J end lost 6 bases, and 17 bases lay between the germline ends. Germline assignment: CDR1 MNHEY and CDR2 SVGAGI. The CDR3 is 15 amino acids. The CDR3 DNA reads as TGTGCCAGCAGACTTACAGGGTTCGGATATGAAAAACTGTTTTTT. It encodes CASRLTGFGYEKLFF.

The J gene is TRBJ1-1, the V gene TRBV19, with TRBD1 identical over 9 bases. The germline V gene has CDR1 LNHDA and CDR2 SQIVND (reference sequence). J gave up 4 bases and V 7 bases, and 10 bases lay outside the gene matches. There are 15 residues in the CDR3. For the CDR3, the DNA is TGTGCCAGTATACCTATACAGGGGGCAAGCACTGAAGCTTTCTTT. Translation: CASIPIQGASTEAFF.

On this clone: Other DNA sequences in the same sample also yield this CDR3. The CDR3 DNA follows: TGTGCCAGCAGTTCATCCATCTACGAGCAGTACTTC. Translating it yields CASSSSIYEQYF. The chain combines TRBV28 with TRBJ2-7; D not resolved. V was pared by 4 bases and J by 3 bases, with 7 bases between. CDR3 size: 12 residues. CDR1 MDHEN and CDR2 SYDVKM come from the germline V gene. Full variable domain (missing parts from reference TRBV28 and TRBJ2-7): DVKVTQSSRYLVKRTGEKVFLECVQDMDHENMFWYRQDPGLGLRLIYFSYDVKMKEKGDIPEGYSVSREKKERFSLILESASTNQTSMYLCASSSSIYEQYFGPGTRLTVT.